The clone carrying this T cell receptor (beta chain) was seen only a few times. This table comes from immunoSEQ multiplex PCR, and its TCRdb copy is limited to in-frame clones, with some not included. In the table there are some 380,000 clones, 81% of which are singletons. This entry comes from a study of blood T cell repertoires in COVID-19. Germline CDR1 is MGHDK and CDR2 is SYGVNS. J gave up 5 bases and V 3 bases, and 5 bases lay outside the gene matches. The CDR3 is made up of 15 amino acids. The specimen was peripheral blood. The TCR comes from a human donor with acute or convalescent COVID-19. The donor label of this sample is uncertain. This chain uses TRBV25-1 with TRBJ1-4; 8 nucleotides match TRBD1. The CDR3 spells CASSDPRTGNEKLFF. The CDR3 DNA follows: TGTGCCAGCAGTGACCCTCGGACAGGGAATGAAAAACTGTTTTTT.